This T cell receptor beta chain stems from a study of siplizumab effects on memory and regulatory T cells. Study conclusions and caveats: It seemed that naive T cells were more diverse than memory cells and were major contributors to the alloresponse. Controls showed an average of around 25% Treg-derived mappable alloreactive CD4+ clones, while siplizumab showed roughly 70%. Confirmation was lacking for the suppressive function of proliferating Tregs derived from siplizumab cultures.

About 9.2 x 10^4 TCR templates underwent assay in every sample. Produced via immunoSEQ multiplex PCR; TCRdb's table is partial and in-frame only. The data show fewer than 85,000 clones, just under 95% seen once. About this clone itself: What it binds is not known.

V shed 7 bases, J shed 6 bases, and the junction held 9 bases outside the gene matches. The germline CDR1 and CDR2 sequences are MNHEY and SVGAGI. The CDR3 runs to 15 residues. The sequencing input was CD8+ T cells sorted from blood. The chain carries TRBV6-5 and TRBJ2-1, with 10 nucleotides matching TRBD2. This TCR was sampled from a human donor in good health. CDR3 in amino acids: CASNELAGRSNEQFF. CDR3 in DNA: TGTGCCAGCAACGAACTAGCGGGAAGAAGCAATGAGCAGTTCTTC.